This T cell receptor beta chain appears in the sequencing data of a study of somatic mutations in cytotoxic T cells in rheumatoid arthritis. For the study at large: Among the T-cell populations stained with V beta antibodies, some were separated by flow sorting at nearly 100% purity, including V beta1+ cells whose TCRB was sequenced.

This table comes from immunoSEQ multiplex PCR, and its TCRdb copy is limited to in-frame clones, with some not included. The data hold some 8,700 clones, with roughly 75% observed a single time. The germline V gene has CDR1 SGDLS and CDR2 YYNGEE. The CDR3 is 16 residues long. V was pared by 0 bases and J by 7 bases, with 7 bases of the junction left unmatched. This clone was recorded only once. Its target is unknown. Findings of the study overall: Levels of CD8+ T-cell clonality in rheumatoid arthritis patients were statistically indistinguishable from those seen in age-matched healthy controls, with no significant difference.

The clonotype was recovered from a woman between 45 and 65 years old in good health. The sample was CD8+ T cells sorted from blood. The chain employs TRBV9 and TRBJ2-2; 9 positions match TRBD1. CDR3 loop: CASSVDGTGLFGELFF. The CDR3 DNA reads as TGTGCCAGCAGCGTAGATGGGACAGGGTTGTTCGGGGAGCTGTTTTTT.